This TCR beta chain was profiled in a study of T-cell reconstitution after alpha-beta-depleted transplantation in children. Unique molecular identifiers were incorporated when the TCRbeta library was constructed. TCRdb processed the PCR reads anew with MiXCR; each CDR3 protein has one entry. Here the sample spans approximately 250,000 distinct CDR3 sequences, 9.7% being singletons. This clonotype was seen repeatedly, ten times or more. The CDR3 totals 14 residues. The V gene's germline CDR1 is DFQATT and CDR2 SNEGSKA (reference sequence). The ends lost 5 bases at V and 10 bases at J; junction bases unmatched: 11.

The rearrangement uses TRBV20-1 and TRBJ1-6; 7 positions match TRBD1. The sequence came from a human donor who donated a stem cell graft to a child with SCID. Sequences were derived from PBMCs from the stem cell graft donor, sampled from the stem cell graft. The CDR3 nucleotides are TGCAGTGCTTCCCCACCCACAGGGGACTCACCCCTCCACTTT. As protein: CSASPPTGDSPLHF.